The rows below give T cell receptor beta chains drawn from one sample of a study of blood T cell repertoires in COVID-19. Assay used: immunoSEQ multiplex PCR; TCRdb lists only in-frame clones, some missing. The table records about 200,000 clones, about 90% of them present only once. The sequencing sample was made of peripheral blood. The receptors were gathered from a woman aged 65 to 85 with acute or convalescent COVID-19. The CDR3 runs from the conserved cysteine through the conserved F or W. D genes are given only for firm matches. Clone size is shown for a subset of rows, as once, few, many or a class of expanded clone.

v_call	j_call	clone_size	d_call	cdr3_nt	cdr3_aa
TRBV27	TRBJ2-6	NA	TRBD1	TGTGCCAGCAGTTTATGGGGACAGGGGGCGCGAGCGGGGGCCAACGTCCTGACTTTC	CASSLWGQGARAGANVLTF
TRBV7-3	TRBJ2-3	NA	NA	TGTGCCAGCAGCCCCCAGAGTAGCGGCCCAGATACGCAGTATTTT	CASSPQSSGPDTQYF
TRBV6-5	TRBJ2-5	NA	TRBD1	TGTGCCAGCAGTCCGGACAGGGGGGGCCAAGAGACCCAGTACTTC	CASSPDRGGQETQYF
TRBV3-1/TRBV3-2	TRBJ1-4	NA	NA	TGTGCCAGCAGCCACCGGGCCAAAGGGGATAATGAAAAACTGTTTTTT	CASSHRAKGDNEKLFF
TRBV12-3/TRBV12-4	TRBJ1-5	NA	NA	TGTGCCAGCAACCTGCAGGGTGTTCAGCCCCAGCATTTT	CASNLQGVQPQHF
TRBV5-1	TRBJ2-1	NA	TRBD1	TGCGCCAGCAGCTTGACAGGGGGCACGAATGAGCAGTTCTTC	CASSLTGGTNEQFF
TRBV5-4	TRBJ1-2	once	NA	TGTGCCAGCAGCTTGGCCCCCAGGGTTGACTACACCTTC	CASSLAPRVDYTF
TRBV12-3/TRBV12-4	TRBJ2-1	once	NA	TGTGCCAGCAGTTTACAGACGCGGAAGCAGTTCTTC	CASSLQTRKQFF
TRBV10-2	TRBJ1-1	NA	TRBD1	TGCGCCAGTAGGGACAGCAACACTGAAGCTTTCTTT	CASRDSNTEAFF
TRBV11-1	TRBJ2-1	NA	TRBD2	TGTGCCAGCAGGGGTGCGGGAGTGGGGTACAATGAGCAGTTCTTC	CASRGAGVGYNEQFF
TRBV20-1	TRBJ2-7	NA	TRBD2	TGCAGTGCTAGTGCGGGAGGAGGAGAGCAGTACTTC	CSASAGGGEQYF
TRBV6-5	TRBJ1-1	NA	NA	TGTGCCAGCAGTTCATCATGGGACTCCCGGTGGACTGAAGCTTTCTTT	CASSSSWDSRWTEAFF
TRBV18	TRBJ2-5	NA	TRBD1	TGTGCCAGCTCTTCGGACAGGGGAATACAAGAGACCCAGTACTTC	CASSSDRGIQETQYF
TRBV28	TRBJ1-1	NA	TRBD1	TGTGCCAGCAGTCCACCAGGGGGGCCGAACACTGAAGCTTTCTTT	CASSPPGGPNTEAFF
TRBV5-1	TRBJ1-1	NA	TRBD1	TGCGCCAGCAGCCCACAACAGGGGGCCGGTGAAGCTTTCTTT	CASSPQQGAGEAFF
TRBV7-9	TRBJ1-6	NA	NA	TGTGCCAGCAGCCTACAGGATCCGAGGTCACCCCTCCACTTT	CASSLQDPRSPLHF
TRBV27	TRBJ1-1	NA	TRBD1	TGTGCCAGCAGTCCCCGACAGGGCCATGATGAAGCTTTCTTT	CASSPRQGHDEAFF
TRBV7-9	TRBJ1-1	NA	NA	TGTGCCAGCAGCTTAAGTATGGCAATCAACACTGAAGCTTTCTTT	CASSLSMAINTEAFF
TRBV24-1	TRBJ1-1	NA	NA	TGTGCCACCAGTGATTTTACGGGGAGTGAAGCTTTCTTT	CATSDFTGSEAFF
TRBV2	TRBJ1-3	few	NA	TGTGCCAGCAGGGGGCAGGGGAACTCTGGAAACACCATATATTTT	CASRGQGNSGNTIYF
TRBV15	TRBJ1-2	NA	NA	TGTGCCACCAGCAGAGATCTTGACCGGGACTATGGCTACACCTTC	CATSRDLDRDYGYTF
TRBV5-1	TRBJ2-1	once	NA	TGCGCCAGCAGCCCTGAACCAGGTACCTACAATGAGCAGTTCTTC	CASSPEPGTYNEQFF
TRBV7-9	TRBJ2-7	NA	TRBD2	TGTGCCAGCATAGGGAGCGGGAGGGCCGTTAGCGAGCAGTACTTC	CASIGSGRAVSEQYF
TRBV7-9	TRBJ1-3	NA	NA	TGTGCCAGCAGCTCCCTAGAGGAGATCACTGGAAACACCATATATTTT	CASSSLEEITGNTIYF
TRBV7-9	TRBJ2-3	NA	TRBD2	TGTGCCAGCAGCTCCTGGACTAGCGGGAGACCAAATACGCAGTATTTT	CASSSWTSGRPNTQYF
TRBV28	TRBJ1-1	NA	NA	TGTGCCAGCAGTCTCTACACTGAAGCTTTCTTT	CASSLYTEAFF
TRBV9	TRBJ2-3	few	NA	TGTGCCAGCAGCGTAGGTGCCGGACAGTCCACAGATACGCAGTATTTT	CASSVGAGQSTDTQYF
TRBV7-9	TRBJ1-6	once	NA	TGTGCCAGCAGCTTAAGGGAGGGTTATTCACCCCTCCACTTT	CASSLREGYSPLHF
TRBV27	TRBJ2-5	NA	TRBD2	TGTGCCAGCAGTTTTGCGGGAGCGGAGGAGACCCAGTACTTC	CASSFAGAEETQYF
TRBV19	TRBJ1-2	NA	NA	TGTGCCAGTAGTATACCAGAAGCTAGCTATGGCTACACCTTC	CASSIPEASYGYTF
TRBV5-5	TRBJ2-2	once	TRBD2	TGTGCCAGCAGCTCACTTCTAGCGGGGTCGGCCCCCGGGGAGCTGTTTTTT	CASSSLLAGSAPGELFF
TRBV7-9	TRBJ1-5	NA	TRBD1	TGTGCCAGCAGCACCACAGGGGCTGGGAATCAGCCCCAGCATTTT	CASSTTGAGNQPQHF
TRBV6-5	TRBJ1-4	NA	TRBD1	TGTGCCAGCAGAGCACCGGGACAGGGAAAACTGTTTTTT	CASRAPGQGKLFF
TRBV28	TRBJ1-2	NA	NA	TGTGCCAGCAGTTCACACGGACAGAGGGCCTATGGCTACACCTTC	CASSSHGQRAYGYTF
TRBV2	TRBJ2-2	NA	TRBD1	TGTGCCAGCAGTGGGGACAGTGGGACCGGGGAGCTGTTTTTT	CASSGDSGTGELFF
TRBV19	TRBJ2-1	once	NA	TGTGCCAGTAGTATTGCGGGGGCCCCCTACAATGAGCAGTTCTTC	CASSIAGAPYNEQFF
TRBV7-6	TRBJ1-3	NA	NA	TGTGCCAGCAGCACTACGGGACTCAGCTCTGGAAACACCATATATTTT	CASSTTGLSSGNTIYF
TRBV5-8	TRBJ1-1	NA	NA	TGTGCCAGCAGCTTCTTGCGCACTGAAGCTTTCTTT	CASSFLRTEAFF
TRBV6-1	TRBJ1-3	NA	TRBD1	TGTGCCAGCAGTGAAGTATTATACAGGGGGTCTGGAAACACCATATATTTT	CASSEVLYRGSGNTIYF
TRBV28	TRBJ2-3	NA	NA	TGTGCCAGCAGCTCCCCCCGTGGAGGAAGCACAGATACGCAGTATTTT	CASSSPRGGSTDTQYF
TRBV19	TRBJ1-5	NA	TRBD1	TGTGCCAGTGGACAGGGACACAATCAGCCCCAGCATTTT	CASGQGHNQPQHF
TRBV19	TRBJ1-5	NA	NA	TGTGCCAGTAGTATATCAGCAGGGAGGTTGGATCAGCCCCAGCATTTT	CASSISAGRLDQPQHF